This T cell receptor (beta chain) stems from a study of T cell responses to AZD1222 COVID-19 vaccine. Findings of the study overall: Just a handful of people given AZD1222 tested seropositive at baseline.

The CDR3 contains 14 residues. V dropped 5 bases and J dropped 6; count of bases not matched to a gene: 9. Per germline, CDR1 SEHNR and CDR2 FQNEAQ (reference sequence). On this clone itself: Its antigen remains unidentified.

Sequencing was performed with immunoSEQ multiplex PCR; in TCRdb, only in-frame clones are kept and a portion is missing. The table includes more than 100,000 clones, roughly 87% detected once. The J gene is TRBJ1-2, the V gene TRBV7-9; 7 bases are a match to TRBD1. Sequenced here: peripheral blood, sampled 28 days after the second AZD1222 dose. The source of this sequence is an adult who received the AZD1222 COVID-19 vaccine. The CDR3 bases are TGTGCCAGCAGCCGATTAGGGGGCGCCGATGGCTACACCTTC. Protein product: CASSRLGGADGYTF.